This T cell receptor beta chain was documented in a study of T cells in Graves' hyperthyroidism and ophthalmopathy. Study-wide points: Median prediction lead before ophthalmopathy onset was about 6.7 months with the model.

With a duration under 2 months, the hyperthyroidism was newly diagnosed in patients aged 18 to 65. Diagnoses rested on clinical symptoms, serum thyroxine and TRAb, thyroid ultrasound and orbital computed tomography. This clonotype came up many times. Its antigen is undetermined. The CDR3 is 13 residues long. Trimming shortened V by 4 bases and J by 3 bases, and 10 bases separated the two germline ends. Germline assignment: CDR1 SGHTA and CDR2 FQGNSA. TCR beta CDR3 regions were amplified from RNA transcripts. The HTBI primer set was used in a first-round RT-PCR of the TCR CDR3. MiXCR, run by TCRdb on the multiplex PCR reads, gives a single entry per CDR3 protein. The profile shows approximately 480,000 distinct CDR3 sequences, 20% to 25% of them singletons.

Sequencing used blood. The clonotype comes from a man aged 18 to 30 with Graves' hyperthyroidism. The chain employs TRBV7-2 and TRBJ2-7, with a possible D match to TRBD2 (6 bases). The CDR3: CASSSGVRYEQYF. CDR3 DNA sequence: TGTGCCAGCAGCTCGGGGGTTCGCTACGAGCAGTACTTC.